This T cell receptor (beta chain) was profiled in a study of shared clonotypes between healthy human individuals. For every subset, genomic DNA was evenly distributed across several immunoSEQ plates. The table came from immunoSEQ multiplex PCR; TCRdb's copy has only in-frame clones and leaves some out. Here the sample spans about 490,000 clones, about 72% being singletons. This clone was seen just once. Sequenced sample: PBMCs. This clonotype originated in a woman aged 40 to 49 in good health. Some clones in this sample may be carry-over from other donors' samples.

The CDR3 bases are TGCGCCAGCAGCTGGGGGGATCCAACCTACGAGCAGTACTTC. Protein product: CASSWGDPTYEQYF. The J gene is TRBJ2-7, the V gene TRBV5-1; D may be TRBD2 (6 bases). CDR1 is SGHRS and CDR2 is YFSETQ in the germline V gene. V was trimmed by 3 bases and J by 2 bases, leaving 12 bases between them. CDR3 length: 14 amino acids. Full variable domain (rest looked up from reference TRBV5-1 and TRBJ2-7): KAGVTQTPRYLIKTRGQQVTLSCSPISGHRSVSWYQQTPGQGLQFLFEYFSETQRNKGNFPGRFSGRQFSNSRSEMNVSTLELGDSALYLCASSWGDPTYEQYFGPGTRLTVT.